These 27 T cell receptor beta chains were sequenced from one sample in a study of blood T cells in healthy people across ages (dated by TCRdb to about 2015). The library was made by 5' RACE. This sample was sequenced with an Illumina HiSeq 2500. A second about 7 to 12 cycle PCR used a sample-barcoded 5' primer and a J-beta primer mix. The public sequencing data were trimmed at Q25 with fastp and processed into clonotypes with MiXCR by TCRdb, which kept only in-frame beta chains. Under each unique CDR3 protein, matching rows form one entry showing the most common genes and DNA. Recorded for this sample are 900,000 to 950,000 distinct CDR3 sequences; around 29% of them occurred a single time. The ten top clones hold 10% of the sample. This sample also appeared in a second study, on T cells of mothers and their children.

Sequenced material: blood. Receptors originate from a woman in her thirties or forties in good health.

CDR3 sequence reads: CASSWGSGGNEQFF. The CDR3 nucleotides are TGTGCCAGCAGTTGGGGTAGCGGGGGCAATGAGCAGTTCTTC. This chain connects TRBV12-3 or TRBV12-4 to TRBJ2-1; TRBD2 matches at 9 bases. V gave up 4 bases and J gave up 6 bases; unmatched junction bases: 4. CDR3 length: 14 residues.

A remark on this clonotype: Germline is not matched at one junction end, which may reflect a read error. The chain recombines TRBV7-9 with TRBJ2-1; either TRBD1 or TRBD2 may supply D (5 bases each). The CDR3 has 15 residues. The V gene's germline CDR1 is SEHNR and CDR2 FQNEAQ (reference sequence). For the CDR3, the DNA is TGTGCCGGCAGCCGTCCGAGGGGTACCTACAATGAGCAGTTCTTC. Protein product: CAGSRPRGTYNEQFF.

This clonotype was seen a handful of times. The gene calls are TRBV3-1 and TRBJ2-7, with D tentatively TRBD1 (6 bases). V was shortened by 0 bases and J by 1 base, with 10 bases between the two germline ends. Germline V CDR1 and CDR2: LGHDT, YNNKEL (reference sequence). CDR3 length: 15 residues. DNA of the CDR3: TGTGCCAGCAGCCAAGAGGACAGAAGATCCTACGAGCAGTACTTC. Translated, it gives CASSQEDRRSYEQYF.

This clonotype turned up a few times. This chain uses TRBV6-5 with TRBJ1-2; D gene ambiguous. Trimming removed 2 bases from V and 4 bases from J, with 17 bases in between. In germline, CDR1 is MNHEY, CDR2 SVGAGI. CDR3 length equals 16 residues. The CDR3: CASSYVGSAALYGYTF. CDR3 nucleotide sequence: TGTGCCAGCAGTTACGTCGGAAGCGCAGCCCTCTATGGCTACACCTTC.

The chain recombines TRBV28 with TRBJ1-5; the D is unclear. Germline V gene sequence: CDR1 MDHEN, CDR2 SYDVKM. The V end lost 7 bases, the J end lost 1 base, and 11 bases lay between the germline ends. This CDR3 spans 14 amino acids. CDR3 residues: CASTGTISNQPQHF. Written as DNA, the CDR3 is TGTGCCAGCACTGGCACTATCAGCAATCAGCCCCAGCATTTT.

The table lists this clonotype with a few counts. J is TRBJ1-2 and V is TRBV6-5; TRBD1 is a possible D gene (6 bases). Looked up from germline, CDR1 is MNHEY and CDR2 is SVGAGI. Trimming removed 6 bases from V and 6 bases from J, with 20 bases in between. The CDR3 runs to 15 residues. The CDR3 sequence is CASSPFLAGVNGYTF. CDR3 bases: TGTGCCAGCAGCCCCTTCCTGGCAGGGGTTAATGGCTACACCTTC.

This clonotype was counted a single time. One end of the junction varies from germline; a read error may be responsible. This chain links TRBV7-2 with TRBJ2-6; 7 positions match TRBD2. Germline V gives CDR1 SGHTA, CDR2 FQGNSA. The CDR3 loop spans 12 amino acids. Written as DNA, the CDR3 is TGTGCCAGCAGCTTGGGAGGGAACGTCCAGACTTTC. Translation gives CASSLGGNVQTF.

The gene calls are TRBV12-3 or TRBV12-4 and TRBJ1-1; no clear D. V lost 5 bases, J lost 7 bases, and 14 bases lay in between. CDR3 length: 13 residues. The chain's CDR3 is CASSVGEGGEAFF. CDR3 sequence (DNA): TGTGCCAGCAGTGTAGGTGAGGGCGGTGAAGCTTTCTTT.

The chain joins TRBV3-1 to TRBJ1-2; TRBD1 matches at 8 bases. The CDR3 is made up of 15 amino acids. Trimming at V came to 2 bases and at J to 0 bases, leaving 2 bases not matched to a gene. CDR1 is LGHDT and CDR2 is YNNKEL in the germline V gene (reference sequence). DNA for the CDR3: TGTGCCAGCAGCCAATGGGACAGGACTAACTATGGCTACACCTTC. As protein: CASSQWDRTNYGYTF.

The rearrangement joins TRBV7-3 to TRBJ2-1; 9 nucleotides line up with TRBD2. With 4 bases clipped from V and 4 bases from J, the junction kept 5 bases outside the gene matches. The CDR3 covers 15 residues. The germline V gene encodes CDR1 SGHTA and CDR2 FQGTGA. The DNA of the CDR3 is TGTGCCAGCAGCTCCTTTAGCGGGGGTTACAATGAGCAGTTCTTC. It encodes CASSSFSGGYNEQFF.

A few counts support this clonotype. The chain employs TRBV27 and TRBJ2-3; possibly TRBD2 for D (5 bases). The CDR3 is 13 amino acids. The V gene lost 7 bases and the J gene lost 4 bases, with 12 bases spanning the gap. The germline V gene encodes CDR1 MNHEY and CDR2 SMNVEV (reference sequence). The CDR3 sequence is CASTKLEADTQYF. The CDR3 DNA is TGTGCCAGCACTAAACTAGAGGCAGATACGCAGTATTTT.

Only a few counts were recorded for this clonotype. V and J are TRBV6-1 and TRBJ2-7; TRBD2 agrees at 13 bases. Germline values: CDR1 MNHNS, CDR2 SASEGT. The CDR3 covers 18 residues. Trimming at V came to 1 base and at J to 2 bases, leaving 8 bases not matched to a gene. CDR3 in DNA: TGTGCCAGCAGTGAAGTAGGACCCGGGACTAGCGGGGCCTACGAGCAGTACTTC. Translated: CASSEVGPGTSGAYEQYF.

This clonotype was counted ten times or more. The gene calls are TRBV6-6 and TRBJ1-2; D not certain. The CDR3 sequence is 12 residues long. Germline V lookup: CDR1 MNHNY, CDR2 SVGAGI (reference sequence). Trimming pared 2 bases from V and 3 bases from J, leaving 4 bases between. CDR3 nucleotides: TGTGCCAGCAGTTACCGATACTATGGCTACACCTTC. Translating gives CASSYRYYGYTF.

This clonotype was recorded a few times. The V and J genes are TRBV28 and TRBJ2-7; 10 bases agree with TRBD1. CDR1 and CDR2 (germline): MDHEN, SYDVKM. This CDR3 spans 13 amino acids. The J segment lost 4 bases and the V segment lost 7 bases, leaving 4 bases of the junction unmatched. CDR3 in amino acids: CASNAGQGYEQYF. The CDR3 nucleotides read TGTGCCAGCAACGCGGGACAGGGGTACGAGCAGTACTTC.

This clonotype was picked up a small number of times. This sequence joins TRBV7-2 and TRBJ1-4; D unclear. There are 15 residues in the CDR3. V was clipped by 1 base and J by 7 bases, with 13 bases between them. In germline, CDR1 is SGHTA, CDR2 FQGNSA. CDR3 in amino acids: CASSLGRGWGEKLFF. In DNA form, the CDR3 reads TGTGCCAGCAGCTTAGGGCGAGGGTGGGGTGAAAAACTGTTTTTT.

Only one count was recorded for this clonotype. A read error may be the cause here, since a much bigger clone is one base away. The chain employs TRBV4-2 and TRBJ2-3; D may correspond to TRBD1 or TRBD2 (6 bases each). Trimming shortened V by 10 bases and J by 4 bases, and 21 bases separated the two germline ends. CDR1 is LGHNA and CDR2 is YNFKEQ in the germline V gene. The CDR3 loop spans 15 amino acids. CDR3 sequence: CANNLGAGEADTQYF. The CDR3 coding sequence is TGTGCCAACAACCTCGGGGCAGGGGAGGCAGATACGCAGTATTTT.

The CDR3 reads CASTPGQGPEAFF. The CDR3 bases are TGCGCCAGCACACCGGGACAGGGACCTGAAGCTTTCTTT. The chain links TRBV5-1 to TRBJ1-1, with TRBD1 matching over 9 bases. The CDR3 is made up of 13 amino acids. Germline CDR1 reads SGHRS; CDR2 reads YFSETQ. J gave up 6 bases and V 6 bases, and 6 bases lay outside the gene matches.

This chain joins TRBV7-8 and TRBJ2-5, with TRBD2 identical over 16 bases. J lost 11 bases, V lost 3 bases, and 15 bases had no gene match. Germline V gene data show CDR1 as SGHVS and CDR2 as FQNEAQ. This CDR3 has 18 amino acids. Written as DNA, the CDR3 is TGTGCCAGCAGCTTGTCCGGGACTAGCGGGGGGGCCTACAATGAGCAGTACTTC. It translates to CASSLSGTSGGAYNEQYF.

This clonotype has ten or more counts. The chain recombines TRBV29-1 with TRBJ1-2, with D possibly matching TRBD1 (5 bases). V shed 1 base and J shed 8 bases, with 5 bases lying between them. The germline gives CDR1 SQVTM, CDR2 ANQGSEA. The CDR3 is 10 amino acids. CDR3 sequence: CSVEAGGYTF. The CDR3 nucleotides read TGCAGCGTTGAAGCAGGGGGCTACACCTTC.

This clonotype was observed a handful of times. The chain links TRBV29-1 to TRBJ2-3, with D perhaps TRBD1 (5 bases). Trimming pared 2 bases from V and 5 bases from J, leaving 11 bases between. The CDR3 consists of 13 residues. The V gene's germline CDR1 is SQVTM and CDR2 ANQGSEA. The CDR3 here is CSVELGLGDTQYF. DNA of the CDR3: TGCAGCGTTGAATTGGGGCTGGGAGATACGCAGTATTTT.

This clonotype has at least ten counts. The rearrangement joins TRBV5-1 to TRBJ2-7; 7 positions agree with TRBD1. Unmatched junction bases numbered 13, after V lost 2 bases and J lost 8 bases. CDR3 length: 15 amino acids. CDR1 SGHRS and CDR2 YFSETQ come from the germline V gene. The CDR3 nucleotides read TGCGCCAGCAGCTTACCCCGGGACAGCTCTACGCAGCAGTACTTC. Translated, it gives CASSLPRDSSTQQYF.

The chain couples TRBV2 to TRBJ2-4, with 8 bases aligning to TRBD2. CDR1 SNHLY and CDR2 FYNNEI come from the germline V gene. Germline trimming cut 2 bases from V and 13 bases from J; bases unmatched to any gene: 13. This CDR3 is built from 15 residues. CDR3 DNA: TGTGCCAGCAGTGAACAAGCGGGGGTCTACAATGAGCAGTACTTC. Protein: CASSEQAGVYNEQYF.

This clonotype came up a few times. The V call is TRBV4-1, the J call TRBJ1-2; the D is unclear. V lost 0 bases and J lost 6, with 14 bases in between. CDR1 is MGHRA, CDR2 YSYEKL, per germline. The CDR3 spans 15 residues. The CDR3 nucleotides read TGCGCCAGCAGCCAAGAAGTCTGTGCTGGGGATGGCTACACCTTC. Protein: CASSQEVCAGDGYTF.

In this sample, this clonotype turned up a few times. The gene calls are TRBV25-1 and TRBJ2-7; 7 bases are shared with TRBD1. Germline CDR1 reads MGHDK; CDR2 reads SYGVNS. V lost 4 bases to trimming and J lost 2 bases; unmatched junction nucleotides: 11. The CDR3 has 16 residues. Here the CDR3 reads CASSGPTGQRAYEQYF. The CDR3 DNA reads as TGTGCCAGCAGTGGCCCAACGGGACAGAGAGCCTACGAGCAGTACTTC.

This clonotype was observed a few times. The chain is built from TRBV12-3 or TRBV12-4 and TRBJ2-3, with D maybe TRBD1 (7 bases). The CDR3 length is 15 residues. The ends were cut back, 4 bases at V and 0 bases at J, with 11 bases in the middle. The CDR3 spells CASSWRGLSTDTQYF. CDR3 in DNA: TGTGCCAGCAGTTGGAGGGGGCTGAGCACAGATACGCAGTATTTT.

As regards this clonotype: A read error may account for a junction end that differs from germline. The chain employs TRBV5-4 and TRBJ1-2; D remains ambiguous. This CDR3 has 15 residues. CDR1 is SGHNT, CDR2 YYREEE, per germline (reference sequence). Here the CDR3 reads CASSTADTNNYSYTF. In nucleotides, the CDR3 is TGTGCCAGCAGCACCGCAGACACCAACAACTATAGCTACACCTTC.

This rearrangement joins TRBV20-1 to TRBJ2-3; 7 nucleotides align to TRBD1. With 4 bases clipped from V and 2 bases from J, the junction kept 6 bases outside the gene matches. There are 14 residues in the CDR3. In germline, CDR1 is DFQATT, CDR2 SNEGSKA (reference sequence). The CDR3 DNA follows: TGCAGTGCTACGAGACAGGGAACCACAGATACGCAGTATTTT. Translated, it gives CSATRQGTTDTQYF.